This T cell receptor beta chain was identified during a study of blood T cell repertoires in COVID-19. The ends were cut back, 4 bases at V and 8 bases at J, with 18 bases in the middle. The CDR3 length is 16 residues. Germline CDR1 LGHNA, CDR2 YSLEER. The repertoire was sequenced with immunoSEQ multiplex PCR; TCRdb's copy has only in-frame clones and lacks some. This table has about 88,000 clones, 80% to 95% appearing once. Seattle cases were enrolled at active infection and followed longitudinally. V is TRBV4-3 and J is TRBJ1-6; the D gene is possibly TRBD1 (6 bases). The material sequenced was peripheral blood. The TCR originated in a man aged 18-30 years with COVID-19, enrolled during active disease. The DNA for the CDR3 is TGCGCCAGCAGCCCGGGGGGGCCGGGTATGGATTCACCCCTCCACTTT. As protein: CASSPGGPGMDSPLHF.